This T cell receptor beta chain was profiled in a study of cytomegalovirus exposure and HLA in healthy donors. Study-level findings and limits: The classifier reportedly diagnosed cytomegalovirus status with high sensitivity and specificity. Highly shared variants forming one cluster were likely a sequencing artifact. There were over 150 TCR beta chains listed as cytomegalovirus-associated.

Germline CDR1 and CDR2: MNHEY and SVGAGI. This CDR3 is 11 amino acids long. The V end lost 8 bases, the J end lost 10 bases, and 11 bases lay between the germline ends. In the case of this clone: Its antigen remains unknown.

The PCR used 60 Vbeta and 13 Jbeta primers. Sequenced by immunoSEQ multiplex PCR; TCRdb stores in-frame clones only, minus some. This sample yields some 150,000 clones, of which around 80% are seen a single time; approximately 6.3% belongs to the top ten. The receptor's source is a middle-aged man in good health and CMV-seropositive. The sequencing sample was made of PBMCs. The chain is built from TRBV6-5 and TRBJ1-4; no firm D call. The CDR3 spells CASGSGGKLFF. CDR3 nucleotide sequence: TGTGCCAGCGGCAGCGGTGGAAAACTGTTTTTT.